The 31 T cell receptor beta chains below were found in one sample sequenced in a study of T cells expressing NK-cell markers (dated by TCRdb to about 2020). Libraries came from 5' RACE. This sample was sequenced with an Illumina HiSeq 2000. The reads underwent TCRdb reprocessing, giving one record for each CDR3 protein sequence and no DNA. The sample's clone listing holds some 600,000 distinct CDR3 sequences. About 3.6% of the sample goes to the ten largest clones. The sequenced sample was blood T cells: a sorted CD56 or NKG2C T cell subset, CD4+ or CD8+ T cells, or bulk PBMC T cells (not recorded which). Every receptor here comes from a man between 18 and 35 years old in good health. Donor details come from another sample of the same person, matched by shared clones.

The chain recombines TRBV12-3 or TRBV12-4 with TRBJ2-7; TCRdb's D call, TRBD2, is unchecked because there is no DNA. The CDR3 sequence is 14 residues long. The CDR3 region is CASSRAGPNYEQYF.

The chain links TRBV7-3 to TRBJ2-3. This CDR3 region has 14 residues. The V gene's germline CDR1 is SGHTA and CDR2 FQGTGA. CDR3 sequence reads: CASSSGSLGDTQYF.

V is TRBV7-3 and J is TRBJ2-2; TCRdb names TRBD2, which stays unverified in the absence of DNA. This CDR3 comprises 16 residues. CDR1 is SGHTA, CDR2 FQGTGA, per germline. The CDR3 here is CASSLNAAGVPGELFF. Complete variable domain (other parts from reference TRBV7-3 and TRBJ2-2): GAGVSQTPSNKVTEKGKYVELRCDPISGHTALYWYRQSLGQGPEFLIYFQGTGAADDSGLPNDRFFAVRPEGSVSTLKIQRTERGDSAVYLCASSLNAAGVPGELFFGEGSRLTVL.

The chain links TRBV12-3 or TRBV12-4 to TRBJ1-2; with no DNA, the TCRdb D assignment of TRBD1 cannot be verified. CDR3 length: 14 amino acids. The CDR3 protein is CASSLVAQGYGYTF.

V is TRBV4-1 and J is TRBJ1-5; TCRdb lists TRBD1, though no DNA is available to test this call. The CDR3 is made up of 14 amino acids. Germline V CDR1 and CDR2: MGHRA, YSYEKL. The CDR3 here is CASSQQGRNQPQHF.

CDR3 loop: CSVVEGVRTEAFF. The chain carries TRBV29-1 and TRBJ1-1; checking the TCRdb D call of TRBD1 is not possible without DNA. In germline, CDR1 is SQVTM, CDR2 ANQGSEA. The CDR3 is 13 residues long. Together with reference TRBV29-1 and TRBJ1-1, the CDR3 gives the full variable domain: SAVISQKPSRDICQRGTSLTIQCQVDSQVTMMFWYRQQPGQSLTLIATANQGSEATYESGFVIDKFPISRPNLTFSTLTVSNMSPEDSSIYLCSVVEGVRTEAFFGQGTRLTVV.

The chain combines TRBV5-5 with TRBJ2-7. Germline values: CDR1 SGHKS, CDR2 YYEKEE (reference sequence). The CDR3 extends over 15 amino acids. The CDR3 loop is CASSPEREASYEQYF. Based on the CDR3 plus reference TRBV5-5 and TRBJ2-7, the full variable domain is DAGVTQSPTHLIKTRGQQVTLRCSPISGHKSVSWYQQVLGQGPQFIFQYYEKEERGRGNFPDRFSARQFPNYSSELNVNALLLGDSALYLCASSPEREASYEQYFGPGTRLTVT.

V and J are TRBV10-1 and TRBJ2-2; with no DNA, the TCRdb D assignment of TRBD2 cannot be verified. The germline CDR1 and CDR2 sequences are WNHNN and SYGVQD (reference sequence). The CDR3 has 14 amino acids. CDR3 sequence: CASRSGTWAGELFF.

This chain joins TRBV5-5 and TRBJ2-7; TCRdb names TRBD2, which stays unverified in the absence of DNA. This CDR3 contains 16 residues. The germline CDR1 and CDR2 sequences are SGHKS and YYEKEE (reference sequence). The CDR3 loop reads CASSLGPGTDGNEQYF.

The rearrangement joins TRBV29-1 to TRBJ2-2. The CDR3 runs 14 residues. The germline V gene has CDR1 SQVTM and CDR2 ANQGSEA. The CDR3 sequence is CSVGHRQTTGELFF.

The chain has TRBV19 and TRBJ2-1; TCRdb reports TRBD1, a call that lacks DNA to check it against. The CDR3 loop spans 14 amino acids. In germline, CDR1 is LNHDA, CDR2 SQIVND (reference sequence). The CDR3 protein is CASSKPLWNNEQFF.

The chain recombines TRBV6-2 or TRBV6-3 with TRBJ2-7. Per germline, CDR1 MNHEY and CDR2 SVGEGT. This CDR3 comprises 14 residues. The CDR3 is CASSYKDHSYEQYF.

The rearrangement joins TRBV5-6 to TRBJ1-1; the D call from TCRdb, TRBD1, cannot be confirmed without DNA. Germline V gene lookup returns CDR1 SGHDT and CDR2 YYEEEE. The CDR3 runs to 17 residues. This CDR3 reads CASSLWGPGQGSRGAFF.

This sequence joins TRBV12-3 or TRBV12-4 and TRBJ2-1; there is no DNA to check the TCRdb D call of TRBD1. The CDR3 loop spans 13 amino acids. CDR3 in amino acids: CASRGDGNNEQFF.

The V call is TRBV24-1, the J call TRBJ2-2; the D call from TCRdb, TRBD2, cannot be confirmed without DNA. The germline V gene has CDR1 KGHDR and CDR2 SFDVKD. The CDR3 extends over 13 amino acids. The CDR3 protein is CATSGLNTGELFF.

CDR3 loop: CSVNRGRNEQFF. This chain joins TRBV29-1 and TRBJ2-1; TCRdb gives TRBD1 as the D gene, but with no DNA this cannot be confirmed. The V gene's germline CDR1 is SQVTM and CDR2 ANQGSEA. The length of the CDR3 is 12 residues.

The CDR3 region is CSALTSGRARQYF. The chain couples TRBV20-1 to TRBJ2-7; the TCRdb call, TRBD2, lacks DNA for checking. The length of the CDR3 is 13 residues. Germline loops: CDR1 DFQATT, CDR2 SNEGSKA (reference sequence).

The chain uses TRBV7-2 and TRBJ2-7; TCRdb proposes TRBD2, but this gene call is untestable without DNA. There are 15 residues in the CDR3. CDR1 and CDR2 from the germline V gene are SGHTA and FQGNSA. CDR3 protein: CASTESAGGQWEQYF.

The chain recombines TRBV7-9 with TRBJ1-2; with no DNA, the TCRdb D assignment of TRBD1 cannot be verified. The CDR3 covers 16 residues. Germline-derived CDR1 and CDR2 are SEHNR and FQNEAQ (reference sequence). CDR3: CASSSGRTGLGYGYTF.

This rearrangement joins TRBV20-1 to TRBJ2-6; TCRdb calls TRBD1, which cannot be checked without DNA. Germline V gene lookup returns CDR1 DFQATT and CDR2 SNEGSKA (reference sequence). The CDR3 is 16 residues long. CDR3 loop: CSATTGGPSGANVLTF.

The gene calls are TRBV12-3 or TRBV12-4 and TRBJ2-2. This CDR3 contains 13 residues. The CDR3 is CASRQEGTGELFF.

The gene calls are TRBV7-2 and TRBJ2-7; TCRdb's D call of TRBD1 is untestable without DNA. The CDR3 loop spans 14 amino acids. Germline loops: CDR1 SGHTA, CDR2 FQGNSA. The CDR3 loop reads CASSTRDSPYEQYF.

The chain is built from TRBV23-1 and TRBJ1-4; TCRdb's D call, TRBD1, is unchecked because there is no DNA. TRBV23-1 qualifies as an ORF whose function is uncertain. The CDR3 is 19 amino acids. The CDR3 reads CASSQRQGANWLSNEKLFF.

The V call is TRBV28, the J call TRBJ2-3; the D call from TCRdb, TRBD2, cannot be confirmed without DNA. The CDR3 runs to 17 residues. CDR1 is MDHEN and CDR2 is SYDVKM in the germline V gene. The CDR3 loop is CASSFSASGRSTDTQYF.

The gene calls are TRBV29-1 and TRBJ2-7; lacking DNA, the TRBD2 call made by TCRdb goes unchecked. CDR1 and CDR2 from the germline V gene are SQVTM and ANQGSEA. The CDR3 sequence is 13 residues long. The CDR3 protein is CSVSGRQFYEQYF.

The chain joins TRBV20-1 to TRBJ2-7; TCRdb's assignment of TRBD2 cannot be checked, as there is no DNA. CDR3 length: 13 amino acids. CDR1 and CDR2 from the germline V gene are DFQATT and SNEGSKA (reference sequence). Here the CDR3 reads CSAKPSGAYEQYF.

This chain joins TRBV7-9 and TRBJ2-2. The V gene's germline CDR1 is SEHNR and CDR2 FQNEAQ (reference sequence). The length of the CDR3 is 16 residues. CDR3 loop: CASARSDLPNTGELFF.

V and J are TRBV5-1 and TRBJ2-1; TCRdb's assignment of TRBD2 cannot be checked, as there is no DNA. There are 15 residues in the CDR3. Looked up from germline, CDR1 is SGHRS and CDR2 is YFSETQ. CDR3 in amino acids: CASSLVQEVNNEQFF.

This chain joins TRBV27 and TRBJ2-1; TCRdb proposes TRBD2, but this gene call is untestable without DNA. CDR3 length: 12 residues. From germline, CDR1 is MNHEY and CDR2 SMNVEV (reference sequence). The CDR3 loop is CASRLGPNEQFF.

CDR3: CASSLAGTSRTEAFF. The chain is built from TRBV12-3 or TRBV12-4 and TRBJ1-1; with no DNA, the TCRdb D assignment of TRBD1 cannot be verified. The CDR3 consists of 15 residues.

This chain's CDR3 is CASGLGDLVTDTQYF. The chain employs TRBV5-1 and TRBJ2-3; TCRdb selects TRBD2, and the lack of DNA leaves this call unchecked. This CDR3 region has 15 residues. Germline CDR1 and CDR2: SGHRS and YFSETQ.